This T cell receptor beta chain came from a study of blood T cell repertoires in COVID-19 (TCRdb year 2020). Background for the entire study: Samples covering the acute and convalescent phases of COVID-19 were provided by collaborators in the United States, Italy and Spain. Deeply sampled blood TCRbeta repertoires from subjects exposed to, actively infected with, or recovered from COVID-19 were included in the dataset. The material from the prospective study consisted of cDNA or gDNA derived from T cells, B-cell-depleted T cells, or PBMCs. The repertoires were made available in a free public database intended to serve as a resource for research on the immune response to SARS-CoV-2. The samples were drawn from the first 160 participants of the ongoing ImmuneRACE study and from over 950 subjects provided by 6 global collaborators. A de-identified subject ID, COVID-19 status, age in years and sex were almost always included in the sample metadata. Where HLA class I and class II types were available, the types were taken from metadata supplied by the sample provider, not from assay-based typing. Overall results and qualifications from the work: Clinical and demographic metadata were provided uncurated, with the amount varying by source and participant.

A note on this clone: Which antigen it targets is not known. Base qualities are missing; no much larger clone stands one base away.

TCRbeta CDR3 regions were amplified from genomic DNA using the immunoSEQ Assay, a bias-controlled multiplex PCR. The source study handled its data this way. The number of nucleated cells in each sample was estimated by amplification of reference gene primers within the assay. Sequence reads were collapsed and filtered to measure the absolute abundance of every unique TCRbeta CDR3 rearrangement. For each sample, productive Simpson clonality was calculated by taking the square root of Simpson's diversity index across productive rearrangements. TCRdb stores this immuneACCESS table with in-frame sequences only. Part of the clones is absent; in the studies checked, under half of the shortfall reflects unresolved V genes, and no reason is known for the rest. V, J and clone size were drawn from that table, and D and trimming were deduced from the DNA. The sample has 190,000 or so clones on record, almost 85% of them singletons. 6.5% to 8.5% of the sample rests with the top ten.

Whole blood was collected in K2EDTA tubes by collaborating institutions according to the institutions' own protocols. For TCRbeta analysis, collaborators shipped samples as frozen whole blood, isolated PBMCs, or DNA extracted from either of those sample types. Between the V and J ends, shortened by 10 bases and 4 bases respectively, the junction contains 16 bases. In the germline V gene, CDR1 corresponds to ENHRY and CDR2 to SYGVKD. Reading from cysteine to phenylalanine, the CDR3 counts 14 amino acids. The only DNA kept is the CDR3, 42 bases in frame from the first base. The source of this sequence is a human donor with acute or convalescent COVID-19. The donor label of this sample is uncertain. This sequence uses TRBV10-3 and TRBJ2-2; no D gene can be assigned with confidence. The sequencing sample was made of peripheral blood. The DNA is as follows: TGTGCCAGCAAGGAGAGCCCGGGCACCGGGGAGCTGTTTTTT. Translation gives CASKESPGTGELFF.